Sequencing of this T cell receptor beta chain was carried out in a study of OX40 agonist ivuxolimab in advanced cancers. Study at large: Prior therapy, whether anti-PD-1, anti-PD-L1 or anti-CTLA-4, was allowed, and 30% to 40% had some.

Autoimmune disease history or systemic immunosuppression was exclusionary. Measured with immunoSEQ multiplex PCR; TCRdb has only the in-frame clones, and not every one. The table lists about 33,000 clones, about three quarters of them singletons. The CDR3 length is 17 residues. CDR1 and CDR2 (germline): SNHLY, FYNNEI. V dropped 1 base and J dropped 3; count of bases not matched to a gene: 11. This sequence originates from an adult with an advanced solid tumor such as melanoma, head and neck, liver or kidney cancer. The sequences come from CD4+ or CD8+ T cells sorted from blood, collected in a trial of the OX40 agonist ivuxolimab. The gene calls are TRBV2 and TRBJ1-1; TRBD1 matches 7 bases. CDR3 loop: CASSEGRGTVSDTEAFF. CDR3 bases: TGTGCCAGCAGTGAAGGACGCGGGACAGTCTCGGACACTGAAGCTTTCTTT.